This is a list of T cell receptor beta chains from one sample in a study of T cell changes during pregnancy in multiple sclerosis. Measured with immunoSEQ multiplex PCR; TCRdb has only the in-frame clones, and not every one. The sample has around 39,000 clones, just over 85% seen once. The starting material was CD4+ T cells from peripheral blood mononuclear cells, obtained before pregnancy. The receptors shown here come from a female donor with multiple sclerosis, enrolled in a pregnancy study. Each CDR3 is given with its conserved first and last residue. D genes are given only for firm matches. Clone size, where shown, is once, few, many, or a class for clones that have expanded.

>TRBV27|.|TRBD1|TRBJ2-3
TGTGCCAGCAGCCCGGGACAGCTCACAGATACGCAGTATTTT
CASSPGQLTDTQYF
>TRBV7-9|.|.|TRBJ2-4
TGTGCCAGCAGCTTAGCAGACACGGCCAAAAACATTCAGTACTTC
CASSLADTAKNIQYF
>TRBV19|.|.|TRBJ1-1
TGTGCCAGTAGTATAAGGTCAGGCAGGGCGAACACTGAAGCTTTCTTT
CASSIRSGRANTEAFF
>TRBV30|.|TRBD1|TRBJ1-3
TGTGCCTGGAGTTGGACAGGGAGAGCAGGAAACACCATATATTTT
CAWSWTGRAGNTIYF
>TRBV29-1|.|TRBD1|TRBJ1-2
TGCAGCGCTGGGACAGGGAACTATGGCTACACCTTC
CSAGTGNYGYTF
>TRBV30|once|.|TRBJ1-5
TGTGCCTGGAGCGCCGGGGAATCACGGCCCCAGCATTTT
CAWSAGESRPQHF
>TRBV5-1|.|.|TRBJ2-5
TGCGCCAGCAGCTCCCTACTAGGGGGGGGAGAGACCCAGTACTTC
CASSSLLGGGETQYF
>TRBV6-5|.|TRBD1|TRBJ1-4
TGTGCCAGCAGGCAACAGGGGGCATCGAATGAAAAACTGTTTTTT
CASRQQGASNEKLFF
>TRBV27|.|.|TRBJ2-5
TGTGCCAGCAGTTTGAACAGGCTTCAAGAGACCCAGTACTTC
CASSLNRLQETQYF
>TRBV7-9|.|.|TRBJ2-6
TGTGCCAGCAGCTTAGAGAGCTCTGGGGCCAACGTCCTGACTTTC
CASSLESSGANVLTF
>TRBV9|.|.|TRBJ2-1
TGTGCCAGCAATAATCCTTTCGGCTCCTACAATGAGCAGTTCTTC
CASNNPFGSYNEQFF
>TRBV10-1|.|.|TRBJ1-4
TGCGCCAGCAGTGAACGGGGGGGGAGAGGCGAAAAACTGTTTTTT
CASSERGGRGEKLFF
>TRBV27|once|.|TRBJ2-5
TGTGCCAGCAGTTTATGGGCAGGGAGGCAAGAGACCCAGTACTTC
CASSLWAGRQETQYF
>TRBV28|.|.|TRBJ1-1
TGTGCCGAATCCGGGGGGGAGAACACTGAAGCTTTCTTT
CAESGGENTEAFF
>TRBV30|.|.|TRBJ1-1
TGTGCCTGGAGTGTAGGGGAGAACACTGAAGCTTTCTTT
CAWSVGENTEAFF
>TRBV7-2|many|TRBD1|TRBJ2-7
TGTGCCAGCAGCCCGGGAGGGACAGGGGGCGTTTCCGAGCAGTACTTC
CASSPGGTGGVSEQYF
>TRBV5-1|.|TRBD1|TRBJ1-1
TGCGCCAGCAGCTTGGTGGGGACAGGGACCTTTGAAGCTTTCTTT
CASSLVGTGTFEAFF
>TRBV5-1|.|.|TRBJ1-1
TGCGCCAGCAGCACAGCACAGGCTAGGACCACTGAAGCTTTCTTT
CASSTAQARTTEAFF
>TRBV30|.|.|TRBJ2-1
TGTGCCTGGAGTGTACGCTCCGGAGTCTACAATGAGCAGTTCTTC
CAWSVRSGVYNEQFF
>TRBV19|.|TRBD1|TRBJ1-2
TGTGCCAGTAGAACCGAGGCCGGGACAGGCCTTGGCTACACCTTC
CASRTEAGTGLGYTF
>TRBV28|.|TRBD1|TRBJ1-5
TGTGCCAGCAGGCGGACAGGTGGGGATAATCAGCCCCAGCATTTT
CASRRTGGDNQPQHF
>TRBV11-1|.|.|TRBJ1-1
TGTGCCAGCAGCGGACAGCGGAACACTGAAGCTTTCTTT
CASSGQRNTEAFF
>TRBV5-1|.|.|TRBJ1-1
TGCGCCAGCAGCCTGGCAGGGAACACTGAAGCTTTCTTT
CASSLAGNTEAFF